The text below deals with one TCR beta chain. Its matching antigen is unknown. These data belong to a study of blood T cells in healthy people across ages. Study findings and constraints: Both naive CD4+ cell counts and diversity were greater in long-lived donors than in aged donors.

Together with a sample-barcoded 5' primer, a J-beta primer mix was included in a second PCR lasting about 7 to 11 cycles. Template switching added a 12-random-nucleotide identifier to every cDNA molecule. TCRdb independently ran MiXCR on the 5' RACE reads; one entry per CDR3 protein. The top ten hold about 4.1% of the sample, which has around 1,600,000 distinct CDR3 sequences, approximately 43% seen once. CDR1 and CDR2 from the germline V gene are LNHNV and YYDKDF (reference sequence). V shed 3 bases and J shed 11 bases, with 16 bases lying between them. The CDR3 extends over 13 amino acids. Ranging in age from about 6 to 90, the donors were healthy Caucasian individuals from Russia. Every donor contributed 7.5 to 10 milliliters of peripheral blood by blood draw.

The TCR sequence derives from a woman aged 18-30 years in good health. V and J are TRBV15 and TRBJ2-5; D unresolved. Sequencing used blood. The DNA for the CDR3 is TGTGCCACCAGCAGGGGCTTGAACAATGAGCAGTACTTC. Translation gives CATSRGLNNEQYF.